This T cell receptor (beta chain) comes out of a study of cytomegalovirus exposure and HLA in healthy donors. This clone was counted a single time. Profiling relied on immunoSEQ multiplex PCR, and the TCRdb table lists in-frame clones only, not all of them. This sample has about 220,000 clones, with 80% to 90% found just once. Germline values: CDR1 SNHLY, CDR2 FYNNEI. V gave up 6 bases and J gave up 5 bases, with 19 bases separating them. The CDR3 sequence is 16 residues long. This receptor was identified in a young woman in good health and CMV-seronegative. J is TRBJ2-2 and V is TRBV2; TRBD2 is a possible D gene (6 bases). The specimen was PBMCs. The CDR3 DNA sequence: TGTGCCAGCAGAGGGACTGGGGAATTATTTACCGGGGAGCTGTTTTTT. Translating gives CASRGTGELFTGELFF.